Sequencing of this TCR beta chain was carried out in a study of T-cell memory formation after mild COVID-19. Overall study: Among the donors, TCR clusters were largely specific to each donor.

Via MiXCR, TCRdb re-called the 5' RACE reads, giving one row per CDR3 protein. The data show about 270,000 distinct CDR3 sequences, with under 20% seen just once and roughly 20% held by the top ten. Counting both end residues, the CDR3 totals 9 amino acids. The germline gives CDR1 MNHEY, CDR2 SVGAGI. Remarks on this clonotype: No antigen is known for it. The CDR3 does not close with the conserved phenylalanine or tryptophan, likely indicating a read error. It is unclear where the CDR3 begins or ends on the DNA, so no DNA is shown, and the CDR3 is as TCRdb lists it.

Study outcomes and limitations: CD4+ contracting clones were mainly CM and EM; CD8+ ones, EMRA. Pre-infection memory held some responding clones, suggesting pre-existing cross-reactive T cells responded.

This clonotype was sampled from a man younger than 35 who had mild COVID-19 (a few samples of this study predate the infection). Cell type and time point are not known. The rearrangement uses TRBV6-5 and TRBJ2-3; the DNA was not used to check the table's D call, TRBD1. Material for sequencing was PBMCs or a T cell subset sorted from them (not recorded which). The CDR3 reads CASRRGGLI.